This T cell receptor (beta chain) is drawn from a study of cytomegalovirus exposure and HLA in healthy donors. The V end lost 6 bases, the J end lost 5 bases, and 16 bases lay between the germline ends. The CDR3 spans 14 residues. Germline V gives CDR1 KGHSH, CDR2 LQKENI. Vbeta (60) and Jbeta (13) primers were used in the PCR. Libraries were prepared by immunoSEQ multiplex PCR; TCRdb keeps only in-frame clonotypes and omits some of them. Counted here are about 160,000 clones, about three quarters occurring once; the ten biggest clones make up 2.5% to 3.5%. This sequence originates from a middle-aged woman in good health and CMV-seronegative. The chain uses TRBV18 and TRBJ1-1; a weak D match, TRBD1 (6 bases). Input material: PBMCs. The CDR3 region is CASSRATGMTEAFF. DNA of the CDR3: TGTGCCAGCTCTCGTGCAACAGGGATGACTGAAGCTTTCTTT.